Below are 7 T cell receptor beta chains sequenced from a single sample in a study of technical replicates of blood from several donors. Libraries were prepared by immunoSEQ multiplex PCR; TCRdb keeps only in-frame clonotypes and omits some of them. The sample lists about 70,000 clones; around 97% were seen once. The specimen sequenced was T cells isolated from PBMCs. These receptors all come from a human donor in good health.

The rearrangement joins TRBV6-5 to TRBJ1-5; D not resolved. CDR3 size: 15 residues. Germline V gene lookup returns CDR1 MNHEY and CDR2 SVGAGI. Trimming stripped 5 bases from V and 11 bases from J, with 22 bases between. DNA of the CDR3: TGTGCCAGCAGTCCGGCCGGAGGTTATATAGGAGCCCAGCATTTT. This sequence encodes CASSPAGGYIGAQHF.

The chain joins TRBV18 to TRBJ1-2; D not resolved. V dropped 3 bases and J dropped 4 bases, with 9 bases sitting between them. Germline V gene sequence: CDR1 KGHSH, CDR2 LQKENI. The CDR3 spans 13 residues. Here the CDR3 DNA reads TGTGCCAGCTCACCCCAGGATAGCTATGGCTACACCTTC. Protein product: CASSPQDSYGYTF.

The chain combines TRBV30 with TRBJ1-3; D possibly corresponds to TRBD1 (5 bases). This CDR3 has 18 residues. Germline CDR1 is GTSNPN and CDR2 is SVGIG (reference sequence). V dropped 4 bases and J dropped 1 base, with 23 bases sitting between them. As DNA, the CDR3 is TGTGCCTGGATCAGCTGGCTCCGGCGGGGGAGATCTGGAAACACCATATATTTT. Amino acid sequence: CAWISWLRRGRSGNTIYF.

The gene calls are TRBV5-1 and TRBJ2-1; 7 bases fit TRBD1. The CDR3 spans 16 residues. The V segment lost 0 bases and the J segment 3 bases; nucleotides outside the gene matches: 6. Germline CDR1 reads SGHRS; CDR2 reads YFSETQ. This CDR3 reads CASSLEQGSVYNEQFF. CDR3 nucleotide sequence: TGCGCCAGCAGCTTGGAACAGGGGTCGGTCTACAATGAGCAGTTCTTC.

The chain employs TRBV21-1 and TRBJ1-4; the table's D gene call, TRBD1, was not cross checked with the DNA. TRBV21-1 is reported as a pseudogene. The CDR3 covers 9 residues. In DNA form, the CDR3 reads TGTGCCTCCCCAGAAAAACTGTTTTTT. Translation: CASPEKLFF.

The rearrangement joins TRBV4-2 to TRBJ1-3; D not certain. In germline, CDR1 is LGHNA, CDR2 YNFKEQ. The germline V and J ends were trimmed by 4 bases and 2 bases, with 9 bases remaining between them. This CDR3 is built from 14 residues. The CDR3 is CASSPEVAGNTIYF. The CDR3 bases are TGTGCCAGCAGCCCGGAGGTGGCTGGAAACACCATATATTTT.

The chain is built from TRBV28 and TRBJ2-2; no definite D call. This CDR3 region has 13 residues. The V end lost 3 bases, the J end lost 0 bases, and 2 bases lay between the germline ends. CDR1 is MDHEN and CDR2 is SYDVKM in the germline V gene. The CDR3 bases are TGTGCCAGCAGTTTCACGAACACCGGGGAGCTGTTTTTT. It specifies CASSFTNTGELFF.